The present T cell receptor (beta chain) was sequenced within a study of blood T cell repertoires in COVID-19. At the level of the study: Sources were T cells, B-cell-depleted T cells, or PBMCs; the material itself was cDNA or gDNA.

CDR1 and CDR2 from the germline V gene are SGHRS and YFSETQ. The V and J ends lost 4 bases and 7 bases respectively, with 9 bases between them. This CDR3 is 12 amino acids long. Original analysis: Nucleated cell counts were estimated from reference gene primer amplification. The method was immunoSEQ multiplex PCR; TCRdb's version includes in-frame clones alone and lacks a portion of them. Clone size and V and J calls were adopted from that table, with D and trimming inferred from the DNA. The sample holds approximately 62,000 clones; 85% to 90% are singletons and the top ten take approximately 8.3%. The TCR comes from a human donor with active COVID-19. The donor label of this sample is uncertain. The chain uses TRBV5-1 and TRBJ2-1, with TRBD1 as a possible D gene (5 bases). The specimen sequenced was peripheral blood. The CDR3 bases are TGCGCCAGCAGCCTCAGGGCGAATGAGCAGTTCTTC. Residues: CASSLRANEQFF.